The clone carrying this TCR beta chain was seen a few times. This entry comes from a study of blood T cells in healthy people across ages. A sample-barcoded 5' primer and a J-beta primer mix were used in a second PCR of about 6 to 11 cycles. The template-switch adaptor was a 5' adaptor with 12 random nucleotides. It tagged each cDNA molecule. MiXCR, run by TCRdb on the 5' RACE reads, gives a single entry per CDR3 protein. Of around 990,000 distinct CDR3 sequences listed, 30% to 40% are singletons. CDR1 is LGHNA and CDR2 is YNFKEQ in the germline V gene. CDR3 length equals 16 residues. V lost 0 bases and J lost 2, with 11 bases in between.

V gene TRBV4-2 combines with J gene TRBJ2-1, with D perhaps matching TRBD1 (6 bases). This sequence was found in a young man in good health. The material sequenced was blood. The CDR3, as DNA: TGTGCCAGCAGCCAAGACTTGGGGACACCCTACAATGAGCAGTTCTTC. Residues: CASSQDLGTPYNEQFF.